The 30 T cell receptor beta chains below come from one sample, sequenced in a study of OX40 agonist ivuxolimab in advanced cancers. The repertoire was sequenced with immunoSEQ multiplex PCR; TCRdb's copy has only in-frame clones and lacks some. The table includes tens of thousands of clones, roughly 83% detected once. Sequenced here: CD4+ or CD8+ T cells sorted from blood, sampled in a trial of the OX40 agonist ivuxolimab. The origin of the receptors is an adult with an advanced solid tumor such as melanoma, head and neck, liver or kidney cancer.

This clone has a handful of counts. The genes are TRBV19 and TRBJ2-7; the match to TRBD2 covers 14 bases. CDR1 and CDR2 from the germline V gene are LNHDA and SQIVND (reference sequence). The CDR3 is made up of 15 amino acids. The junction had 2 bases not matched to a gene; V was cut back by 1 base and J by 6 bases. CDR3 in amino acids: CASSIGTSGGIEQYF. The CDR3, as DNA: TGTGCCAGTAGTATAGGGACTAGCGGGGGGATCGAGCAGTACTTC.

The rearrangement uses TRBV5-6 and TRBJ2-6; no firm D call. Germline loops: CDR1 SGHDT, CDR2 YYEEEE. CDR3 size: 16 residues. V lost 1 base, J lost 0 bases, and 8 bases lay in between. DNA of the CDR3: TGTGCCAGCAGCTTGCGTGTGAGCTCTGGGGCCAACGTCCTGACTTTC. It translates to CASSLRVSSGANVLTF. Using reference TRBV5-6 and TRBJ2-6 for the parts outside the CDR3, the full variable domain is DAGVTQSPTHLIKTRGQQVTLRCSPKSGHDTVSWYQQALGQGPQFIFQYYEEEERQRGNFPDRFSGHQFPNYSSELNVNALLLGDSALYLCASSLRVSSGANVLTFGAGSRLTVL.

The chain joins TRBV18 to TRBJ1-4; the D gene is possibly TRBD1 (5 bases). The V and J ends lost 1 base and 5 bases respectively, with 20 bases between them. Germline V gene sequence: CDR1 KGHSH, CDR2 LQKENI. The CDR3 contains 18 residues. This chain's CDR3 is CASSPRLGGRGENEKLFF. Written as DNA, the CDR3 is TGTGCCAGCTCACCACGGCTCGGGGGACGAGGGGAGAATGAAAAACTGTTTTTT.

The CDR3 nucleotides are TGTGCCAGCAGTTACGGGGAAAAGGGTACGCAGTATTTT. This sequence encodes CASSYGEKGTQYF. V usage is TRBV6-5 and J usage is TRBJ2-3; D call uncertain. Germline CDR1 MNHEY, CDR2 SVGAGI. CDR3 length equals 13 residues. Trimming took 2 bases from V and 8 from J, leaving 11 bases between them.

A few counts support this clone. Here the CDR3 reads CASSFKGGAAMRSEQFF. DNA for the CDR3: TGTGCCAGCAGCTTCAAGGGGGGGGCCGCGATGAGGAGTGAGCAGTTCTTC. The chain couples TRBV5-4 to TRBJ2-1; a possible D gene is TRBD2 (7 bases). CDR1 SGHNT and CDR2 YYREEE come from the germline V gene (reference sequence). V lost 2 bases and J lost 9, with 24 bases in between. The CDR3 loop spans 17 amino acids.

The V gene is TRBV19, the J gene TRBJ2-7; 10 nucleotides align to TRBD2. V shed 3 bases, J shed 5 bases, and the junction held 7 bases outside the gene matches. The CDR3 has 15 residues. Germline V CDR1 and CDR2: LNHDA, SQIVND (reference sequence). The DNA for the CDR3 is TGTGCCAGTAGTATTAAGGTACTAGCGGGACACGAGCAGTACTTC. Translation gives CASSIKVLAGHEQYF. The variable domain in full, with the rest retrieved from reference TRBV19 and TRBJ2-7, is DGGITQSPKYLFRKEGQNVTLSCEQNLNHDAMYWYRQDPGQGLRLIYYSQIVNDFQKGDIAEGYSVSREKKESFPLTVTSAQKNPTAFYLCASSIKVLAGHEQYFGPGTRLTVT.

CDR3 residues: CASSWEGGGTQYF. The CDR3 DNA is TGTGCCAGCAGTTGGGAGGGGGGAGGGACCCAGTACTTC. The V gene is TRBV6-5, the J gene TRBJ2-5; D possibly corresponds to TRBD2 (7 bases). The germline V and J ends were trimmed by 4 bases and 7 bases, with 13 bases remaining between them. From germline, CDR1 is MNHEY and CDR2 SVGAGI. The CDR3 is 13 amino acids.

This chain links TRBV4-1 with TRBJ2-1; D may match TRBD1 or TRBD2 (5 bases each). Germline V gene sequence: CDR1 MGHRA, CDR2 YSYEKL. This CDR3 has 16 amino acids. Trimming cost V 1 base and J 5 bases, with 15 bases left between them. CDR3 in DNA: TGCGCCAGCAGCCAAGTTCGAGGGGCCGGCGACAATGAGCAGTTCTTC. This translates into CASSQVRGAGDNEQFF.

The rearrangement uses TRBV2 and TRBJ2-2; maybe TRBD2 (5 bases). The CDR3 covers 14 residues. Germline V gene data show CDR1 as SNHLY and CDR2 as FYNNEI. V lost 5 bases and J 5 bases, leaving 12 bases between the germline ends. CDR3 region: CASSLNGVTGELFF. CDR3 nucleotides: TGTGCCAGCAGTCTGAACGGGGTGACCGGGGAGCTGTTTTTT.

The chain couples TRBV19 to TRBJ1-2; D remains unclear. In germline, CDR1 is LNHDA, CDR2 SQIVND (reference sequence). The CDR3 runs 14 residues. Trimming removed 2 bases from V and 1 base from J, with 8 bases in between. DNA for the CDR3: TGTGCCAGTAGTATATCTCGGGGTAACTATGGCTACACCTTC. Translation: CASSISRGNYGYTF. The complete variable domain, with remaining parts taken from reference TRBV19 and TRBJ1-2, reads DGGITQSPKYLFRKEGQNVTLSCEQNLNHDAMYWYRQDPGQGLRLIYYSQIVNDFQKGDIAEGYSVSREKKESFPLTVTSAQKNPTAFYLCASSISRGNYGYTFGSGTRLTVV.

This chain links TRBV5-1 with TRBJ2-7; D perhaps matches TRBD1 (6 bases). Trimming removed 2 bases from V and 5 bases from J, with 14 bases in between. The CDR3 totals 14 residues. Per germline, CDR1 SGHRS and CDR2 YFSETQ. DNA of the CDR3: TGCGCCAGCAGCTTACTACAGGGTCCCGACGAGCAGTACTTC. Translating gives CASSLLQGPDEQYF.

This chain links TRBV11-3 with TRBJ2-7, with 7 bases identical to TRBD1. CDR1 and CDR2 from the germline V gene are SGHNT and YENEEA. Germline trimming cut 5 bases from V and 6 bases from J; bases unmatched to any gene: 4. The CDR3 totals 12 residues. CDR3 in DNA: TGTGCCAGCAGCGTCCGACAGGGCGAGCAGTACTTC. It is translated as CASSVRQGEQYF.

The J gene is TRBJ2-3, the V gene TRBV7-6; no clear D gene. This CDR3 is built from 15 residues. Trimming removed 4 bases from V and 2 bases from J, with 13 bases in between. Germline V lookup: CDR1 SGHVS, CDR2 FNYEAQ. The CDR3 spells CASSSPSAHTDTQYF. The CDR3 coding sequence is TGTGCCAGCAGCTCCCCGTCAGCCCACACAGATACGCAGTATTTT.

The chain uses TRBV28 and TRBJ2-3; D is perhaps TRBD1 (8 bases). Germline assignment: CDR1 MDHEN and CDR2 SYDVKM. The V and J ends lost 7 bases and 3 bases respectively, with 20 bases between them. The CDR3 totals 16 residues. In DNA, the CDR3 is TGTGCCAGCAACCTACAGGGGGGGTTTAGGACAGATACGCAGTATTTT. It yields the protein CASNLQGGFRTDTQYF.

This rearrangement joins TRBV30 to TRBJ1-2; D is uncertain. V lost 0 bases to trimming and J lost 5 bases, with 16 bases between them. Germline CDR1 is GTSNPN and CDR2 is SVGIG (reference sequence). The CDR3 contains 15 residues. CDR3 region: CAWSVSLGSTYGYTF. Written as DNA, the CDR3 is TGTGCCTGGAGTGTAAGCTTGGGCAGTACGTATGGCTACACCTTC.

CDR3 nucleotides: TGCGCCAGCAGCCCGGGGACGGGGTCCTACGAGCAGTACTTC. This encodes CASSPGTGSYEQYF. V is TRBV5-1 and J is TRBJ2-7; the D call may be TRBD1 or TRBD2 (5 bases each). V shed 4 bases and J shed 1 base, with 12 bases lying between them. Germline V lookup: CDR1 SGHRS, CDR2 YFSETQ. The length of the CDR3 is 14 residues.

The chain links TRBV11-3 to TRBJ2-7; D perhaps matches TRBD1 (5 bases). The V gene lost 0 bases and the J gene lost 3 bases, with 9 bases spanning the gap. Germline V gives CDR1 SGHNT, CDR2 YENEEA. CDR3 length: 14 residues. CDR3 sequence reads: CASSLDTDSYEQYF. CDR3 DNA: TGTGCCAGCAGCTTAGACACCGACAGCTACGAGCAGTACTTC.

This rearrangement joins TRBV10-2 to TRBJ2-7; either TRBD1 or TRBD2 may supply D (6 bases each). The V end was cut by 3 bases, the J end by 6 bases, with 12 bases between. Germline CDR1 reads WSHSY; CDR2 reads SAAADI. The CDR3 is 13 residues long. The DNA of the CDR3 is TGCGCCAGCAGTGAACCGGGGGCTTTCGAGCAGTACTTC. Translating gives CASSEPGAFEQYF.

The chain joins TRBV18 to TRBJ2-7; D is undetermined. V lost 3 bases and J lost 4, with 10 bases in between. Germline CDR1 KGHSH, CDR2 LQKENI. This CDR3 has 13 residues. The CDR3 region is CASSPPNLYEQYF. In nucleotides, the CDR3 is TGTGCCAGCTCACCTCCAAACCTTTACGAGCAGTACTTC. The whole variable domain, filled in from reference TRBV18 and TRBJ2-7, reads NAGVMQNPRHLVRRRGQEARLRCSPMKGHSHVYWYRQLPEEGLKFMVYLQKENIIDESGMPKERFSAEFPKEGPSILRIQQVVRGDSAAYFCASSPPNLYEQYFGPGTRLTVT.

V is TRBV6-5 and J is TRBJ1-2; no definite D call. The germline V gene encodes CDR1 MNHEY and CDR2 SVGAGI. The CDR3 extends over 13 amino acids. Between the trimmed V and J ends, which lost 7 bases and 5 bases, there was a span of 14 bases. CDR3 nucleotides: TGTGCCAGCACCCCCAAGACGGTTTATGGCTACACCTTC. Its translation: CASTPKTVYGYTF.

This chain uses TRBV6-5 with TRBJ2-1, with D possibly matching TRBD2 (6 bases). The CDR3 totals 15 residues. Germline V gene data show CDR1 as MNHEY and CDR2 as SVGAGI. The germline V and J ends were trimmed by 2 bases and 5 bases, with 13 bases remaining between them. The CDR3 reads CASSYGGGFNNEQFF. CDR3 DNA: TGTGCCAGCAGTTACGGAGGAGGGTTTAACAATGAGCAGTTCTTC.

The table lists this clone with a few counts. The chain links TRBV6-1 to TRBJ2-1, with 7 bases lining up with TRBD1. This CDR3 is built from 16 residues. Trimming removed 1 base from V and 7 bases from J; junction bases left unmatched: 10. CDR1 and CDR2 (germline): MNHNS, SASEGT. CDR3 region: CASSEVTAGGRNEQFF. CDR3 in DNA: TGTGCCAGCAGTGAAGTTACCGCAGGGGGTAGGAATGAGCAGTTCTTC.

This clone was seen only once. The chain carries TRBV18 and TRBJ2-7; 8 bases agree with TRBD1. CDR3 length equals 15 residues. Trimming took 5 bases from V and 4 from J; bases not matched to a gene: 10. In germline, CDR1 is KGHSH, CDR2 LQKENI. The CDR3 sequence: CASSYNPGQEYEQYF. The CDR3 nucleotides read TGTGCCAGCTCATACAACCCGGGACAGGAATACGAGCAGTACTTC. Looking up the rest from reference TRBV18 and TRBJ2-7 gives the full variable domain: NAGVMQNPRHLVRRRGQEARLRCSPMKGHSHVYWYRQLPEEGLKFMVYLQKENIIDESGMPKERFSAEFPKEGPSILRIQQVVRGDSAAYFCASSYNPGQEYEQYFGPGTRLTVT.

The V and J genes are TRBV18 and TRBJ1-2; TRBD1 is a possible D gene (5 bases). The CDR3 runs to 16 residues. Per the germline V gene, CDR1 is KGHSH and CDR2 is LQKENI. Trimming pared 2 bases from V and 1 base from J, leaving 14 bases between. Written as DNA, the CDR3 is TGTGCCAGCTCACCAGAACATACAGGCTATAACTATGGCTACACCTTC. This gives the protein CASSPEHTGYNYGYTF.

The chain uses TRBV19 and TRBJ1-1; D remains ambiguous. The CDR3 consists of 11 residues. The V end was cut by 7 bases, the J end by 8 bases, with 11 bases between. Per germline, CDR1 LNHDA and CDR2 SQIVND (reference sequence). The CDR3 DNA reads as TGTGCCAGTACTCTGGCCTTAGAAGCTTTCTTT. Translation: CASTLALEAFF.

This clone was found a few times. The chain carries TRBV30 and TRBJ1-4; D unclear. The germline V and J ends were trimmed by 7 bases and 6 bases, with 9 bases remaining between them. This CDR3 is built from 11 residues. The germline V gene encodes CDR1 GTSNPN and CDR2 SVGIG (reference sequence). For the CDR3, the DNA is TGTGCCTACCAGCCCTATGAAAAACTGTTTTTT. As protein: CAYQPYEKLFF. Full variable domain (remainder filled in from reference TRBV30 and TRBJ1-4): SQTIHQWPATLVQPVGSPLSLECTVEGTSNPNLYWYRQAAGRGLQLLFYSVGIGQISSEVPQNLSASRPQDRQFILSSKKLLLSDSGFYLCAYQPYEKLFFGSGTQLSVL.

This clone was detected only a few times. The V call is TRBV9, the J call TRBJ1-6; weak D call: TRBD1 (5 bases). V was clipped by 4 bases and J by 16 bases, with 18 bases between them. The CDR3 contains 13 residues. Germline assignment: CDR1 SGDLS and CDR2 YYNGEE. The CDR3 DNA sequence: TGTGCCAGCAGCCAGTCACCGGGGCCTCCACTCCACTTT. Its protein is CASSQSPGPPLHF.

This chain connects TRBV5-1 to TRBJ2-3; 10 bases match TRBD2. The germline gives CDR1 SGHRS, CDR2 YFSETQ. V gave up 6 bases and J gave up 6 bases; unmatched junction bases: 16. This CDR3 has 17 residues. The CDR3 sequence is CASIDPSGGAWVDTQYF. The CDR3 DNA is TGCGCCAGCATCGACCCAAGCGGGGGGGCCTGGGTGGATACGCAGTATTTT. The complete variable domain, with remaining parts taken from reference TRBV5-1 and TRBJ2-3, reads KAGVTQTPRYLIKTRGQQVTLSCSPISGHRSVSWYQQTPGQGLQFLFEYFSETQRNKGNFPGRFSGRQFSNSRSEMNVSTLELGDSALYLCASIDPSGGAWVDTQYFGPGTRLTVL.

The rearrangement uses TRBV27 and TRBJ2-5, with 9 bases identical to TRBD1. The DNA end favors TRBJ2-7, so the J call may be wrong. This CDR3 has 15 amino acids. Germline CDR1 is MNHEY and CDR2 is SMNVEV (reference sequence). CDR3 DNA sequence: TGTGCCAGCAGTTTCGGGACAGGGCAGGTGTACGAGCAGTACTTC. Protein product: CASSFGTGQVYEQYF.

This clone was found once. The gene calls are TRBV5-1 and TRBJ2-1; D may be TRBD1 (6 bases). The CDR3 sequence is 15 residues long. Per germline, CDR1 SGHRS and CDR2 YFSETQ. Between the trimmed V and J ends, which lost 0 bases and 7 bases, there was a span of 14 bases. The DNA of the CDR3 is TGCGCCAGCAGCTTGGAGAGGGGGACGGGGAATGAGCAGTTCTTC. Translation gives CASSLERGTGNEQFF.